The source of this TCR beta chain is a study of identical twins. Germline-derived CDR1 and CDR2 are DFQATT and SNEGSKA (reference sequence). Trimming pared 3 bases from V and 4 bases from J, leaving 4 bases between. CDR3 size: 11 residues. Template switching added a universal primer site, and cDNA bore unique molecular identifiers. From the 5' RACE reads, TCRdb called clonotypes with MiXCR, one entry per CDR3 protein. This sample carries fewer than 900,000 distinct CDR3 sequences, 21% of them seen once, and the ten largest clones take roughly 4%. Notes on the study in general: There were fewer insertions in abundant cord blood beta clonotypes, but memory repertoires showed no such pattern. Zero-insertion results could be subject to partial confounding by invariant MAIT and iNKT cells.

This clonotype was picked up a small number of times. Its antigen is currently unknown. These sequences were also reported in another study, on T cells expressing NK-cell markers. This second report adds: The TCR beta repertoires originated in sorted CD3+CD56+NKG2C+, CD3+CD56+NKG2C- and CD3+CD56-NKG2C+ T cells.

The sequence was obtained from a woman younger than 30 in good health. Sequencing used PBMCs. The chain has TRBV20-1 and TRBJ2-1, with D uncertain. This CDR3 reads CSARRYNEQFF. For the CDR3, the DNA is TGCAGTGCTAGGAGATACAATGAGCAGTTCTTC.